The 7 T cell receptor beta chains in this list originate from one sample, sequenced in a study of blood T cell repertoires in COVID-19 (dated by TCRdb to the early 2020s). Library prep was done by the immunoSEQ multiplex PCR assay. Sourced from immuneACCESS, this table was stored by TCRdb with only in-frame sequences that have V and J called. A share of the clones is absent; for the studies checked, an unresolved V gene accounts for under half, and the remainder has no known explanation. Counted in this sample were about 43,000 clones; about nine tenths of them appeared once. The ten largest clonotypes hold about a tenth of the sample. Sequencing was carried out using peripheral blood. The receptors originated from a woman at least 80 years old with active COVID-19.

The CDR3 DNA sequence: TGTGCCAGCAGCTCGGGACTAGCGGGGTCCTACGAGCAGTACTTC. This sequence encodes CASSSGLAGSYEQYF. This chain uses TRBV7-9 with TRBJ2-7, with 13 bases matching TRBD2. With V trimmed by 4 bases and J by 1 base, 1 base remained unmatched. CDR3 length: 15 residues. Germline assignment: CDR1 SEHNR and CDR2 FQNEAQ (reference sequence).

This chain's CDR3 is CASIAGRYTGELFF. CDR3 in DNA: TGTGCCAGCATAGCGGGGAGGTACACCGGGGAGCTGTTTTTT. The chain uses TRBV19 and TRBJ2-2; 8 bases agree with TRBD2. The V and J ends lost 9 bases and 3 bases, in that order; junction bases with no gene match: 6. The V gene's germline CDR1 is LNHDA and CDR2 SQIVND (reference sequence). The CDR3 is made up of 14 amino acids.

The chain is built from TRBV18 and TRBJ2-1; possibly TRBD1 for D (5 bases). Looked up from germline, CDR1 is KGHSH and CDR2 is LQKENI. V was clipped by 4 bases and J by 7 bases, with 14 bases between them. The CDR3 runs to 14 residues. CDR3 in amino acids: CASSLNSDSNEQFF. CDR3 sequence (DNA): TGTGCCAGCTCACTAAACTCAGACAGTAATGAGCAGTTCTTC.

The rearrangement uses TRBV23-1 and TRBJ2-7; no firm D call. TRBV23-1 is reported as an ORF; its role is uncertain. Trimming took off 0 bases at V and 0 bases at J, with 12 bases between the two ends. This CDR3 has 16 residues. DNA of the CDR3: TGCGCCAGCAGTCAATCGGGCCAGGCCTTCTCCTACGAGCAGTACTTC. Translating it yields CASSQSGQAFSYEQYF.

The CDR3 reads CASSPRQGWYGYTF. DNA of the CDR3: TGTGCCAGCAGCCCGAGACAGGGTTGGTATGGCTACACCTTC. V is TRBV3-1 (or the pseudogene TRBV3-2) and J is TRBJ1-2, with TRBD1 matching over 7 bases. Germline values: CDR1 LGHDT, CDR2 YNNKEL (reference sequence). The CDR3 runs to 14 residues. The ends lost 4 bases at V and 5 bases at J; junction bases unmatched: 7.

V and J are TRBV24-1 and TRBJ2-3; maybe TRBD2 (5 bases). The CDR3 contains 13 residues. Per the germline V gene, CDR1 is KGHDR and CDR2 is SFDVKD. V was trimmed by 6 bases and J by 11 bases, leaving 17 bases between them. CDR3 sequence reads: CATSLVEWRKQYF. For the CDR3, the DNA is TGTGCCACCAGTCTAGTAGAGTGGAGGAAGCAGTATTTT.

This chain joins TRBV28 and TRBJ1-5, with 7 bases lining up with TRBD1. Trimming removed 2 bases from V and 4 bases from J; junction bases left unmatched: 8. CDR1 is MDHEN, CDR2 SYDVKM, per germline. This CDR3 contains 16 residues. The CDR3 DNA follows: TGTGCCAGCAGTTTAGGGCGCAGGGGGTGGAATCAGCCCCAGCATTTT. Its protein is CASSLGRRGWNQPQHF.